Shown below are 26 T cell receptor beta chains from a single sample sequenced in a study of vaccination effects on CD4 cells after COVID-19. The table came from immunoSEQ multiplex PCR; TCRdb's copy has only in-frame clones and leaves some out. This sample has approximately 30,000 clones; approximately 70% occur once, and the top ten carry approximately 20%. Antigen-specific CD4+ T cells were first expanded with viral peptide pools by the ViraFEST assay and only then sequenced. Culture lasted over 9 days before CD4+ T cell isolation. Vaccinated participants had no history of SARS-CoV-2 infection and tested negative for nucleocapsid antibodies. Their antigens are not known. The starting material was CD4+ T cells from PBMCs cultured with HCoV-NL63 spike peptides, obtained before COVID-19 vaccination. These TCRs come from a human donor who received a COVID-19 vaccine.

V gene TRBV9 combines with J gene TRBJ2-7; a weak D match, TRBD2 (5 bases). This CDR3 has 12 residues. The ends were cut back, 3 bases at V and 5 bases at J, with 9 bases in the middle. CDR1 SGDLS and CDR2 YYNGEE come from the germline V gene. The CDR3 DNA reads TGTGCCAGCAGCGATACTAGTAACGAGCAGTACTTC. Translating gives CASSDTSNEQYF.

The gene calls are TRBV30 and TRBJ1-5, with TRBD1 as a possible D gene (5 bases). The CDR3 is 13 amino acids. From germline, CDR1 is GTSNPN and CDR2 SVGIG (reference sequence). The V gene lost 3 bases and the J gene lost 3 bases, with 9 bases spanning the gap. In nucleotides, the CDR3 is TGTGCCTGGAGCGCAGGGTCCAATCAGCCCCAGCATTTT. It specifies CAWSAGSNQPQHF.

This clone was picked up one time. The V call is TRBV7-9, the J call TRBJ2-3; 8 bases line up with TRBD1. This CDR3 spans 16 amino acids. The trim removed 7 bases at V and 6 bases at J, leaving 15 bases unmatched. Germline V gives CDR1 SEHNR, CDR2 FQNEAQ (reference sequence). CDR3 protein: CASTQGTGQGLDTQYF. Written as DNA, the CDR3 is TGTGCCAGCACCCAAGGGACAGGACAGGGCTTGGATACGCAGTATTTT.

The chain employs TRBV5-1 and TRBJ1-1; possibly TRBD1 for D (5 bases). CDR1 is SGHRS and CDR2 is YFSETQ in the germline V gene. V was shortened by 1 base and J by 5 bases, with 15 bases between the two germline ends. The CDR3 is made up of 15 amino acids. CDR3 loop: CASSLQRGSGTEAFF. The CDR3 nucleotides are TGCGCCAGCAGCTTGCAGAGGGGATCAGGTACTGAAGCTTTCTTT.

V and J are TRBV30 and TRBJ1-2; D remains ambiguous. Looked up from germline, CDR1 is GTSNPN and CDR2 is SVGIG (reference sequence). The CDR3 has 10 residues. The V end was cut by 3 bases, the J end by 8 bases, with 7 bases between. CDR3 amino acids: CAWSQGGYTF. The CDR3 nucleotides are TGTGCCTGGAGCCAAGGGGGCTACACCTTC.

This clone was picked up one time. The rearrangement links TRBV4-2 to TRBJ2-3, with D uncertain. Trimming shortened V by 0 bases and J by 1 base, and 5 bases separated the two germline ends. This CDR3 is 14 amino acids long. The V gene's germline CDR1 is LGHNA and CDR2 YNFKEQ. The CDR3 nucleotides read TGTGCCAGCAGCCAAGATCACCGCACAGATACGCAGTATTTT. Protein sequence: CASSQDHRTDTQYF.

The V call is TRBV7-8, the J call TRBJ1-3; 7 nucleotides align to TRBD1. The trim removed 1 base at V and 2 bases at J, leaving 5 bases unmatched. CDR1 SGHVS and CDR2 FQNEAQ come from the germline V gene. CDR3 length: 16 amino acids. The DNA for the CDR3 is TGTGCCAGCAGCTTAGGGGGTACAGGGGCTGGAAACACCATATATTTT. Its protein product is CASSLGGTGAGNTIYF.

Of note for this clone: Other DNA sequences from this sample encode an identical CDR3 as well. The chain recombines TRBV30 with TRBJ1-1; D not certain. V was trimmed by 2 bases and J by 8 bases, leaving 9 bases between them. Germline CDR1 reads GTSNPN; CDR2 reads SVGIG (reference sequence). CDR3 size: 11 residues. This CDR3 reads CAWSSLGEAFF. CDR3 nucleotides: TGTGCCTGGAGTAGTCTAGGGGAAGCTTTCTTT.

The chain has TRBV19 and TRBJ1-1; D remains unclear. Per germline, CDR1 LNHDA and CDR2 SQIVND (reference sequence). Trimming took off 9 bases at V and 0 bases at J, with 11 bases between the two ends. CDR3 length: 13 amino acids. CDR3 coding DNA: TGTGCCAGCCAGAGAATCTTGAACACTGAAGCTTTCTTT. This translates into CASQRILNTEAFF.

The chain links TRBV18 to TRBJ2-2; D assignment may be TRBD1 or TRBD2 (5 bases each). Germline V gives CDR1 KGHSH, CDR2 LQKENI. The CDR3 covers 19 residues. V lost 2 bases to trimming and J lost 0 bases, with 19 bases between them. The CDR3 bases are TGTGCCAGCTCACCATGGGACGGCGGCCTGCGACCGAACACCGGGGAGCTGTTTTTT. Translation gives CASSPWDGGLRPNTGELFF.

This rearrangement joins TRBV7-9 to TRBJ2-7, with a weak D call TRBD2 (6 bases). Germline CDR1 SEHNR, CDR2 FQNEAQ (reference sequence). The CDR3 extends over 16 amino acids. V lost 5 bases, J lost 5 bases, and 22 bases lay in between. In DNA form, the CDR3 reads TGTGCCAGCAGCCAACAAGCCTCCGGGACTTCGGACGAGCAGTACTTC. Translation gives CASSQQASGTSDEQYF.

The rearrangement uses TRBV19 and TRBJ1-1; D is possibly TRBD1 (5 bases). V lost 4 bases and J lost 0, with 12 bases in between. The CDR3 extends over 15 amino acids. Looked up from germline, CDR1 is LNHDA and CDR2 is SQIVND (reference sequence). The CDR3 protein is CASSTPREMNTEAFF. DNA for the CDR3: TGTGCCAGTAGTACCCCCAGGGAGATGAACACTGAAGCTTTCTTT.

The gene calls are TRBV14 and TRBJ2-7, with unresolved D. The CDR3 runs 11 residues. Germline V CDR1 and CDR2: SGHDN, FVKESK. The V and J ends lost 9 bases and 7 bases respectively, with 13 bases between them. DNA for the CDR3: TGTGCCAGTGAGAGGTTTGGGGAGCAGTACTTC. Amino acids: CASERFGEQYF. Looking up the rest from reference TRBV14 and TRBJ2-7 gives the full variable domain: EAGVTQFPSHSVIEKGQTVTLRCDPISGHDNLYWYRRVMGKEIKFLLHFVKESKQDESGMPNNRFLAERTGGTYSTLKVQPAELEDSGVYFCASERFGEQYFGPGTRLTVT.

The V call is TRBV9, the J call TRBJ2-6; D unresolved. The CDR3 contains 17 residues. Trimming stripped 2 bases from V and 0 bases from J, with 12 bases between. Germline V gives CDR1 SGDLS, CDR2 YYNGEE. The CDR3 DNA is TGTGCCAGCAGCGTGACACCAACGGGCTCTGGGGCCAACGTCCTGACTTTC. It specifies CASSVTPTGSGANVLTF. Drawing the rest from reference TRBV9 and TRBJ2-6, the complete variable domain is DSGVTQTPKHLITATGQRVTLRCSPRSGDLSVYWYQQSLDQGLQFLIQYYNGEERAKGNILERFSAQQFPDLHSELNLSSLELGDSALYFCASSVTPTGSGANVLTFGAGSRLTVL.

The chain employs TRBV5-1 and TRBJ1-1, with TRBD1 as a possible D gene (6 bases). CDR3 length: 14 amino acids. Germline V gives CDR1 SGHRS, CDR2 YFSETQ. V was pared by 3 bases and J by 1 base, with 10 bases between. The DNA of the CDR3 is TGCGCCAGCAGCTGGGGGGGGGCGAACACTGAAGCTTTCTTT. Translating gives CASSWGGANTEAFF.

The chain recombines TRBV28 with TRBJ2-1, with D possibly being TRBD2 (5 bases). The CDR3 spans 13 residues. V shed 6 bases and J shed 7 bases, with 13 bases lying between them. Germline V gives CDR1 MDHEN, CDR2 SYDVKM. The CDR3: CASRNGIRNEQFF. The CDR3 coding sequence is TGTGCCAGCAGAAACGGGATTCGTAATGAGCAGTTCTTC. The variable domain in full, with the rest retrieved from reference TRBV28 and TRBJ2-1, is DVKVTQSSRYLVKRTGEKVFLECVQDMDHENMFWYRQDPGLGLRLIYFSYDVKMKEKGDIPEGYSVSREKKERFSLILESASTNQTSMYLCASRNGIRNEQFFGPGTRLTVL.

This clone was seen a few times. This sequence joins TRBV18 and TRBJ2-2; D unclear. With 2 bases removed from V and 4 bases from J, the gap between germline ends came to 14 bases. Germline V gives CDR1 KGHSH, CDR2 LQKENI. The CDR3 has 16 amino acids. CDR3 in DNA: TGTGCCAGCTCACCATATGCAATACGGCCCACCGGGGAGCTGTTTTTT. It encodes CASSPYAIRPTGELFF.

This clone was counted a single time. V usage is TRBV13 and J usage is TRBJ2-7; tentative D call: TRBD2 (6 bases). CDR1 and CDR2 (germline): PRHDT, FYEKMQ (reference sequence). V was pared by 2 bases and J by 0 bases, with 11 bases between. The CDR3 loop spans 15 amino acids. In DNA form, the CDR3 reads TGTGCCAGCAGCTTAACTCGGGAGTCCTCCTACGAGCAGTACTTC. This sequence encodes CASSLTRESSYEQYF.

The gene calls are TRBV29-1 and TRBJ1-3; no clear D. Germline-derived CDR1 and CDR2 are SQVTM and ANQGSEA. The CDR3 length is 13 residues. Trimming cost V 6 bases and J 4 bases, with 13 bases left between them. The CDR3 nucleotides are TGCAGCGTCTCCGAAATACAGGGAAACACCATATATTTT. The encoded protein is CSVSEIQGNTIYF.

This clone was counted between two and nine times. The J gene is TRBJ1-1, the V gene TRBV7-3, with a tentative D call TRBD1 (5 bases). The CDR3 consists of 14 residues. Trimming shortened V by 1 base and J by 4 bases, and 10 bases separated the two germline ends. Germline CDR1 reads SGHTA; CDR2 reads FQGTGA. The CDR3 nucleotides read TGTGCCAGCAGCTTAAGTCGGGGCGCCACTGAAGCTTTCTTT. It specifies CASSLSRGATEAFF.

This clone was counted once. This sequence joins TRBV29-1 and TRBJ2-5; weak D call: TRBD2 (5 bases). CDR1 and CDR2 (germline): SQVTM, ANQGSEA. This CDR3 is 12 amino acids long. Trimming removed 6 bases at V and 0 bases at J, with 8 bases between. In DNA form, the CDR3 reads TGCAGCGTCGCCGGGAACCAAGAGACCCAGTACTTC. This sequence encodes CSVAGNQETQYF.

The V and J genes are TRBV9 and TRBJ2-2; no clear D. V lost 0 bases, J lost 2 bases, and 5 bases lay in between. The CDR3 extends over 14 amino acids. CDR1 SGDLS and CDR2 YYNGEE come from the germline V gene. The CDR3 spells CASSVAGNTGELFF. CDR3 coding DNA: TGTGCCAGCAGCGTAGCCGGAAACACCGGGGAGCTGTTTTTT.

This clone was seen a handful of times. CDR3 nucleotide sequence: TGTGCCAGCAGCTACAACAGGCCTGAAGCTTTCTTT. Amino acids: CASSYNRPEAFF. The gene calls are TRBV5-8 and TRBJ1-1; D may be TRBD1 (5 bases). V was trimmed by 3 bases and J by 6 bases, leaving 9 bases between them. CDR1 is SGHTS, CDR2 YDEGEE, per germline. The CDR3 length is 12 residues.

V gene TRBV30 combines with J gene TRBJ2-5, with 7 nucleotides matching TRBD2. With 3 bases clipped from V and 1 base from J, the junction kept 5 bases outside the gene matches. The V gene's germline CDR1 is GTSNPN and CDR2 SVGIG (reference sequence). The CDR3 length is 14 residues. The CDR3, as DNA: TGTGCCTGGAGAGGACTAGGGGTCCAAGAGACCCAGTACTTC. It codes for CAWRGLGVQETQYF. Variable domain in full (rest from reference TRBV30 and TRBJ2-5): SQTIHQWPATLVQPVGSPLSLECTVEGTSNPNLYWYRQAAGRGLQLLFYSVGIGQISSEVPQNLSASRPQDRQFILSSKKLLLSDSGFYLCAWRGLGVQETQYFGPGTRLLVL.

The V gene is TRBV5-5, the J gene TRBJ1-1, with 7 bases aligning to TRBD1. The CDR3 is 15 amino acids. Per germline, CDR1 SGHKS and CDR2 YYEKEE (reference sequence). Unmatched junction bases numbered 14, after V lost 0 bases and J lost 12 bases. The CDR3 sequence is CASSLDPSGGTQTFF. The CDR3 DNA follows: TGTGCCAGCAGCTTGGATCCCTCAGGGGGAACCCAGACTTTCTTT.

The rearrangement uses TRBV25-1 and TRBJ1-2; D remains unclear. Germline lookup yields CDR1 MGHDK and CDR2 SYGVNS. Trimming took 5 bases from V and 2 from J, leaving 3 bases between them. This CDR3 comprises 11 residues. This CDR3 is CASSKNYGYTF. The CDR3 coding sequence is TGTGCCAGCAGTAAGAACTATGGCTACACCTTC.